This passage covers 10 T cell receptor beta chains from one sample sequenced in a study of neoadjuvant anti-PD-1 for oral cavity cancer. The repertoire was sequenced with immunoSEQ multiplex PCR; TCRdb's copy has only in-frame clones and lacks some. Found here are some 66,000 clones, about 83% of them singletons; the top ten hold more than 3%. The material was PBMCs, obtained before nivolumab (anti-PD-1) treatment. The source is a person aged 35 to 85 with oral cavity squamous cell carcinoma.

This clone showed up just a few times. This sequence joins TRBV10-1 and TRBJ2-2, with D unclear. Germline CDR1 is WNHNN and CDR2 is SYGVQD (reference sequence). CDR3 length: 12 residues. Trimming shortened V by 8 bases and J by 1 base, and 5 bases separated the two germline ends. The CDR3 protein is CASSKNTGELFF. Here the CDR3 DNA reads TGCGCCAGCTCTAAGAACACCGGGGAGCTGTTTTTT.

The chain has TRBV4-1 and TRBJ2-7, with a weak D call TRBD2 (6 bases). The ends were cut back, 5 bases at V and 1 base at J, with 21 bases in the middle. Germline CDR1 MGHRA, CDR2 YSYEKL. This CDR3 has 17 amino acids. The CDR3 region has the DNA TGCGCCAGCAGCTTACAGGCTCTACCGGGACTTTCCTACGAGCAGTACTTC. It encodes CASSLQALPGLSYEQYF.

V gene TRBV7-8 combines with J gene TRBJ2-1, with 7 bases fitting TRBD1. This CDR3 contains 14 residues. The V segment lost 1 base and the J segment 6 bases; nucleotides outside the gene matches: 3. Per germline, CDR1 SGHVS and CDR2 FQNEAQ. The CDR3 coding sequence is TGTGCCAGCAGCTTAGGAGCAGGGGGCAATGAGCAGTTCTTC. Translating gives CASSLGAGGNEQFF.

V and J are TRBV6-1 and TRBJ1-1; D is unresolved. Trimming took off 6 bases at V and 5 bases at J, with 13 bases between the two ends. The CDR3 sequence is 13 residues long. The germline gives CDR1 MNHNS, CDR2 SASEGT. In nucleotides, the CDR3 is TGTGCCAGCAGCAGGACCCCGGGGACTGAAGCTTTCTTT. Protein: CASSRTPGTEAFF.

The chain employs TRBV30 and TRBJ2-7; D could derive from TRBD1 or TRBD2 (5 bases each). Per germline, CDR1 GTSNPN and CDR2 SVGIG (reference sequence). Trimming took off 0 bases at V and 5 bases at J, with 20 bases between the two ends. The CDR3 is 16 amino acids. CDR3 sequence reads: CAWSVLRGRSPHEQYF. The CDR3 DNA is TGTGCCTGGAGTGTACTTCGGGGCCGTTCCCCTCACGAGCAGTACTTC.

The gene calls are TRBV10-3 and TRBJ2-5, with 11 positions matching TRBD2. Losses at the gene ends were 4 bases for V and 3 bases for J; bases not matched to a gene: 7. Germline CDR1 and CDR2: ENHRY and SYGVKD. The CDR3 consists of 16 residues. In DNA, the CDR3 is TGTGCCATCAGTGGACTAGCGGGGAGTGTTAAAGAGACCCAGTACTTC. Its protein is CAISGLAGSVKETQYF.

The rearrangement uses TRBV6-1 and TRBJ2-4; D is possibly TRBD1 (6 bases). The germline V gene encodes CDR1 MNHNS and CDR2 SASEGT. Trimming left V 7 bases short and J 9 bases short, with 10 bases between. This CDR3 has 11 amino acids. CDR3 residues: CASIRGGIQYF. Written as DNA, the CDR3 is TGTGCCAGCATACGAGGGGGCATTCAGTACTTC.

The CDR3 DNA reads as TGTGCCAGCAGCTTCAACACTGAAGCTTTCTTT. This gives the protein CASSFNTEAFF. The chain carries TRBV5-4 and TRBJ1-1; D gene uncertain. Germline CDR1 is SGHNT and CDR2 is YYREEE (reference sequence). This CDR3 has 11 residues. V lost 2 bases, J lost 2 bases, and 1 base lay in between.

The chain uses TRBV21-1 and TRBJ2-7. TRBV21-1 is a documented pseudogene. The CDR3 has 15 amino acids. CDR3 in amino acids: CASSKVGDPTYEQYF. The CDR3, as DNA: TGTGCCAGCAGCAAAGTCGGGGACCCAACCTACGAGCAGTACTTC.

The DNA for the CDR3 is TGTGCCAGCCTTGGACAGGGGGCGGTTGGCTACACCTTC. As protein: CASLGQGAVGYTF. This chain uses TRBV27 with TRBJ1-2; 11 nucleotides line up with TRBD1. CDR1 is MNHEY, CDR2 SMNVEV, per germline (reference sequence). J gave up 7 bases and V 8 bases, and 6 bases lay outside the gene matches. The CDR3 covers 13 residues.